These 9 T cell receptor beta chains share one sample of origin, sequenced in a study of blood T cell repertoires in COVID-19. The repertoire was sequenced with immunoSEQ multiplex PCR; TCRdb's copy has only in-frame clones and lacks some. The data hold over 60,000 clones, with more than 90% observed a single time. Sample: peripheral blood. The receptors derive from a human donor in a cohort sampled during active COVID-19.

The V and J genes are TRBV29-1 and TRBJ1-2; possible D gene TRBD1, 5 bases. Trimming stripped 7 bases from V and 4 bases from J, with 16 bases between. The length of the CDR3 is 13 residues. The germline V gene encodes CDR1 SQVTM and CDR2 ANQGSEA. DNA for the CDR3: TGCAGCGCCCCGGACACGTCTTTCTATGGCTACACCTTC. Encoded protein: CSAPDTSFYGYTF.

A single count supports this clone. The J gene is TRBJ1-2, the V gene TRBV28; D possibly corresponds to TRBD1 (5 bases). The V end lost 2 bases, the J end lost 2 bases, and 15 bases lay between the germline ends. Germline V CDR1 and CDR2: MDHEN, SYDVKM. The CDR3 is 16 amino acids. This CDR3 is CASSLRGHWENYGYTF. DNA for the CDR3: TGTGCCAGCAGTTTAAGGGGTCATTGGGAAAACTATGGCTACACCTTC.

The rearrangement joins TRBV24-1 to TRBJ1-2, with a weak D call TRBD1 (5 bases). This CDR3 is 15 amino acids long. With 4 bases removed from V and 8 bases from J, the gap between germline ends came to 19 bases. The germline V gene has CDR1 KGHDR and CDR2 SFDVKD. The CDR3 bases are TGTGCCACCAGTGACCAAGCCAGGGAAGCGGGGGGCTACACCTTC. Translating it yields CATSDQAREAGGYTF.

This clone has only one observation. The CDR3 DNA sequence: TGTGCCAGCAGGCAAAGGCAGGGGAATTTTTCACCCCTCCACTTT. This gives the protein CASRQRQGNFSPLHF. The V call is TRBV6-5, the J call TRBJ1-6; D perhaps matches TRBD1 (6 bases). Trimming stripped 6 bases from V and 9 bases from J, with 18 bases between. Germline CDR1 reads MNHEY; CDR2 reads SVGAGI. The CDR3 runs to 15 residues.

The chain carries TRBV24-1 and TRBJ1-1; 8 nucleotides align to TRBD1. The V and J ends lost 1 base and 4 bases, in that order; junction bases with no gene match: 13. CDR3 size: 18 residues. Germline CDR1 and CDR2: KGHDR and SFDVKD. The CDR3 region has the DNA TGTGCCACCAGTGATTTCCGGCAGGGGGCCCCGTCCTGCACTGAAGCTTTCTTT. Amino acids: CATSDFRQGAPSCTEAFF.

The chain has TRBV7-6 and TRBJ2-7; 7 positions match TRBD2. Germline loops: CDR1 SGHVS, CDR2 FNYEAQ. The CDR3 extends over 14 amino acids. J lost 2 bases, V lost 6 bases, and 7 bases had no gene match. CDR3 bases: TGTGCCAGCAGTCCTGGGGGAGGGACCTACGAGCAGTACTTC. This sequence encodes CASSPGGGTYEQYF.

The genes are TRBV30 and TRBJ2-7, with 11 positions matching TRBD1. Germline assignment: CDR1 GTSNPN and CDR2 SVGIG (reference sequence). The CDR3 loop spans 14 amino acids. V was clipped by 1 base and J by 1 base; unmatched bases: 0. CDR3 sequence: CAWSGDRGSYEQYF. DNA of the CDR3: TGTGCCTGGAGTGGGGACAGGGGGTCCTACGAGCAGTACTTC.

This rearrangement joins TRBV19 to TRBJ1-1; D unresolved. CDR3 length: 14 amino acids. Deletions cut 3 bases from V and 2 bases from J, with 10 bases between. Germline CDR1 LNHDA, CDR2 SQIVND (reference sequence). CDR3 loop: CASSIGRINTEAFF. CDR3 nucleotide sequence: TGTGCCAGTAGTATCGGCAGGATAAACACTGAAGCTTTCTTT. The full variable domain, in which reference TRBV19 and TRBJ1-1 provide the parts outside the CDR3, is DGGITQSPKYLFRKEGQNVTLSCEQNLNHDAMYWYRQDPGQGLRLIYYSQIVNDFQKGDIAEGYSVSREKKESFPLTVTSAQKNPTAFYLCASSIGRINTEAFFGQGTRLTVV.

Written as DNA, the CDR3 is TGCAGTGCGGGACATAAAGAGACCCAGTACTTC. It yields the protein CSAGHKETQYF. This rearrangement joins TRBV20-1 to TRBJ2-5; D possibly corresponds to TRBD1 (6 bases). CDR3 length: 11 amino acids. CDR1 is DFQATT and CDR2 is SNEGSKA in the germline V gene (reference sequence). The ends were cut back, 6 bases at V and 3 bases at J, with 8 bases in the middle.